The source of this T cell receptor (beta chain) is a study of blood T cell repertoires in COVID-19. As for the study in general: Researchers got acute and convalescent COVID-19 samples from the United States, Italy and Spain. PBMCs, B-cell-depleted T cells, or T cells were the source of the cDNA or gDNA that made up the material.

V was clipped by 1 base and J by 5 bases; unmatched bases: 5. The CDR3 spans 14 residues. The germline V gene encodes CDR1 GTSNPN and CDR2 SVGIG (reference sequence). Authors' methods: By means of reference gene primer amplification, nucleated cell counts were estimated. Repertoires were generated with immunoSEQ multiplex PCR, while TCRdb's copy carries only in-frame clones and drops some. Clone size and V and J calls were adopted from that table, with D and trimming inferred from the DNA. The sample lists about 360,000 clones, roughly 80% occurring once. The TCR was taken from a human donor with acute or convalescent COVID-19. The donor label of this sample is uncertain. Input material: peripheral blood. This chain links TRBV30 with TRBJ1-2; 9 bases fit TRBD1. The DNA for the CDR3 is TGTGCCTGGAGTGAGTTGGACAGGGGATATGGCTACACCTTC. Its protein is CAWSELDRGYGYTF.